This T cell receptor beta chain was sequenced during a study of T cells after somatic rescue of genetic block. The table came from immunoSEQ multiplex PCR; TCRdb's copy has only in-frame clones and leaves some out. The sample contains 68,000 or so clones, approximately 90% of which appear only once. The CDR3 consists of 12 residues. V dropped 8 bases and J dropped 4; count of bases not matched to a gene: 4. Germline V gene lookup returns CDR1 MNHEY and CDR2 SVGAGI. This TCR derives from a man aged 35 to 55. The genes are TRBV6-5 and TRBJ2-5, with 7 bases identical to TRBD1. The sample consisted of peripheral blood mononuclear cells (PBMCs). The CDR3 here is CASGRTGETQYF. CDR3 DNA sequence: TGTGCCAGCGGTCGGACAGGAGAGACCCAGTACTTC.